These T cell receptor beta chains were read from a single sample in a study of shared clonotypes between healthy human individuals. Method: immunoSEQ multiplex PCR; TCRdb's copy keeps in-frame clones and lacks some. The profile shows millions of clones, approximately 94% of them singletons. The sequencing input was naive CD8+ T cells from PBMCs. The receptors here all came from a man between 18 and 29 years old in good health. Some clones in this sample may be carry-over from other donors' samples. CDR3s include the opening cysteine and the closing phenylalanine or tryptophan. The D gene is left open where the match is weak.

j_call | v_call | d_call | cdr3_aa | cdr3_nt
TRBJ2-7 | TRBV4-3 | TRBD2 | CASSQGLAGEEQYF | TGCGCCAGCAGCCAAGGACTAGCGGGAGAAGAGCAGTACTTC
TRBJ2-1 | TRBV9 | TRBD2 | CASSLPPSGSSYNEQFF | TGTGCCAGCAGCCTCCCCCCTAGCGGGAGCTCCTACAATGAGCAGTTCTTC
TRBJ2-7 | TRBV28 | TRBD2 | CATNLAGTYEQYF | TGTGCCACAAACCTAGCGGGAACCTACGAGCAGTACTTC
TRBJ2-1 | TRBV5-1 | . | CASSPVAVSSYNEQFF | TGCGCCAGCAGCCCGGTAGCGGTCAGCTCCTACAATGAGCAGTTCTTC
TRBJ1-1 | TRBV28 | . | CASSLSPRTEAFF | TGTGCCAGCAGTTTATCACCTCGAACTGAAGCTTTCTTT
TRBJ1-1 | TRBV27 | . | CASSQISGTEAFF | TGTGCCAGCAGCCAAATAAGCGGGACTGAAGCTTTCTTT
TRBJ1-1 | TRBV7-9 | . | CAVMQVEAFF | TGTGCCGTGATGCAGGTTGAAGCTTTCTTT
TRBJ2-7 | TRBV7-9 | TRBD1 | CASSSGGQGAIPHEQYF | TGTGCCAGCAGCTCCGGAGGTCAGGGGGCGATTCCCCACGAGCAGTACTTC
TRBJ2-1 | TRBV9 | . | CASSVGGSGTYNEQFF | TGTGCCAGCAGCGTAGGCGGTAGCGGCACCTACAATGAGCAGTTCTTC
TRBJ2-1 | TRBV27 | . | CASSLSSLLTAYNEQFF | TGTGCCAGCAGTTTATCGAGTCTCCTTACCGCCTACAATGAGCAGTTCTTC
TRBJ2-7 | TRBV6-1 | . | CASSGRGWGNEQYF | TGTGCCAGCAGTGGCAGGGGTTGGGGTAACGAGCAGTACTTC
TRBJ2-7 | TRBV6-4 | TRBD1 | CASSDEAGGLREQYF | TGTGCCAGCAGTGACGAGGCAGGGGGCCTGCGAGAGCAGTACTTC
TRBJ2-7 | TRBV27 | TRBD2 | CASSRGREVYEQYF | TGTGCCAGCAGTCGAGGTCGGGAGGTCTACGAGCAGTACTTC
TRBJ1-2 | TRBV27 | TRBD1 | CASSFRDRVGYGYTF | TGTGCCAGCAGTTTTCGGGACAGGGTAGGCTATGGCTACACCTTC
TRBJ2-2 | TRBV4-1 | TRBD2 | CASSQDGGAGGHSGELFF | TGCGCCAGCAGCCAAGACGGGGGAGCGGGAGGTCACTCCGGGGAGCTGTTTTTT
TRBJ2-3 | TRBV7-9 | . | CASSPRGRLTDTQYF | TGTGCCAGCAGCCCCCGGGGGCGCCTCACAGATACGCAGTATTTT
TRBJ1-1 | TRBV19 | . | CASSMGPWGDFF | TGTGCCAGTAGTATGGGACCGTGGGGCGATTTCTTT
TRBJ1-1 | TRBV6-1 | . | CASSVWVGNTEAFF | TGTGCCAGCAGTGTATGGGTAGGGAACACTGAAGCTTTCTTT
TRBJ2-7 | TRBV9 | TRBD2 | CASSVEVLANSYEQYF | TGTGCCAGCAGCGTAGAAGTACTAGCGAACTCCTACGAGCAGTACTTC
TRBJ1-1 | TRBV5-1 | . | CASSLIGVSTEAFF | TGCGCCAGCAGCCTTATCGGGGTTAGCACTGAAGCTTTCTTT
TRBJ1-2 | TRBV7-6 | TRBD1 | CASSLGTGNYGYTF | TGTGCCAGCAGCTTAGGGACAGGGAACTATGGCTACACCTTC
TRBJ2-1 | TRBV2 | TRBD2 | CASSEMLSGRGNEQFF | TGTGCCAGCAGTGAAATGTTGAGCGGGAGGGGTAATGAGCAGTTCTTC
TRBJ2-4 | TRBV27 | TRBD1 | CATRQGILAKNIQYF | TGTGCCACCCGACAGGGGATTCTAGCCAAAAACATTCAGTACTTC
TRBJ2-1 | TRBV6-5 | TRBD2 | CASRSGLAVYNEQFF | TGTGCCAGCAGGTCGGGACTAGCGGTATACAATGAGCAGTTCTTC
TRBJ2-1 | TRBV6-4 | TRBD2 | CASSLCMGAGACEQFF | TGTGCCAGCAGCCTCTGCATGGGAGCGGGAGCTTGCGAGCAGTTCTTC
TRBJ1-5 | TRBV19 | . | CASSSYGGNQPQHF | TGTGCCAGTAGTAGCTACGGGGGCAATCAGCCCCAGCATTTT
TRBJ2-7 | TRBV7-6 | . | CASRPSHSYEQYF | TGTGCCAGCAGACCCTCGCACTCCTACGAGCAGTACTTC
TRBJ2-3 | TRBV11-2 | . | CASSLVGATDTQYF | TGTGCCAGCAGCTTGGTTGGGGCCACAGATACGCAGTATTTT
TRBJ2-5 | TRBV9 | TRBD2 | CASSPNGLVEETQYF | TGTGCCAGCAGCCCTAATGGACTAGTGGAAGAGACCCAGTACTTC
TRBJ1-1 | TRBV28 | TRBD1 | CASSVMGRGRDRAAEAFF | TGTGCCAGCAGTGTTATGGGCCGAGGCCGGGACAGGGCAGCTGAAGCTTTCTTT
TRBJ1-1 | TRBV5-1 | . | CASSSSGINTEAFF | TGCGCCAGCAGCTCATCAGGAATAAACACTGAAGCTTTCTTT
TRBJ2-5 | TRBV30 | . | CAWSGGERETQYF | TGTGCCTGGAGTGGGGGGGAGCGGGAGACCCAGTACTTC